A selection of T cell receptor beta chains follows, all from one sample in a study of OX40 agonist ivuxolimab in advanced cancers. Produced via immunoSEQ multiplex PCR; TCRdb's table is partial and in-frame only. Of fewer than 80,000 clones in the sample, about 88% were seen once. Source: CD4+ or CD8+ T cells sorted from blood, taken in a trial of the OX40 agonist ivuxolimab. The receptor set was obtained from an adult with an advanced solid tumor such as melanoma, head and neck, liver or kidney cancer. The CDR3 runs from the conserved cysteine through the conserved F or W. A D gene is named only where the DNA matches it firmly. Only some rows state a clone size, as once, few, many or a class for expanded clones.

j_call v_call d_call clone_size cdr3_nt cdr3_aa
TRBJ2-1 TRBV7-9 TRBD2 . TGTGCCAGCAGCCCTAGCGGGGGACTGTACAATGAGCAGTTCTTC CASSPSGGLYNEQFF
TRBJ2-7 TRBV18 TRBD2 . TGTGCCAGCTCACCACGCCGGGGGGGGTCTGGTGAGCAGTACTTC CASSPRRGGSGEQYF
TRBJ1-5 TRBV5-1 TRBD1 . TGCGCCAGCAGCTTAAGTGGGCAGGGGGATCAGCCCCAGCATTTT CASSLSGQGDQPQHF
TRBJ2-7 TRBV7-2 . once TGTGCCAGCAGCTTGAAAGGTTCGCCCTCCTACGAGCAGTACTTC CASSLKGSPSYEQYF
TRBJ1-2 TRBV28 . . TGTGACCCCCCATTCTATGGCTACACCTTC CDPPFYGYTF
TRBJ2-3 TRBV18 . . TGTGCCAGCTCCCTGGTGGGGGCTAGCACAGATACGCAGTATTTT CASSLVGASTDTQYF
TRBJ2-1 TRBV11-2 . . TGTGCCAGCAGCTTAGCTCGCAGCCGCTCCAACTACAATGAGCAGTTCTTC CASSLARSRSNYNEQFF
TRBJ2-7 TRBV10-2 TRBD2 . TGCGCCAGCAGTGGACGGGGGGGAAGGTACGAGCAGTACTTC CASSGRGGRYEQYF
TRBJ2-3 TRBV5-1 . few TGCGCCAGCAGCTTGGTGGGCACAGATACGCAGTATTTT CASSLVGTDTQYF
TRBJ2-2 TRBV4-1 TRBD1 . TGCGCCAGCAGCCAATGGGACAGGGGAACCGGGGAGCTGTTTTTT CASSQWDRGTGELFF
TRBJ1-6 TRBV15 . . TGTGCCACCAGCAGAGAAAAGGGGCTGAGTTCACCCCTCCACTTT CATSREKGLSSPLHF
TRBJ1-1 TRBV5-6 . . TGTGCCAGCAGCCGCCGGGGAGGGCAGGGTGAAGCTTTCTTT CASSRRGGQGEAFF
TRBJ2-3 TRBV29-1 . . TGCAGCGTTGACTTGGGGGGAGATACGCAGTATTTT CSVDLGGDTQYF
TRBJ1-1 TRBV7-9 . . TGTGCCAGCAGTCGTAGGGAAGGAGCTTTCTTT CASSRREGAFF
TRBJ1-1 TRBV15 . . TGTGCCACCAGCAGAGATATCCTGAACACTGAAGCTTTCTTT CATSRDILNTEAFF
TRBJ2-5 TRBV27 TRBD1 . TGTGCCAGCAGTCGCTACCCGGGACAGGGGGCCGGGGAGACCCAGTACTTC CASSRYPGQGAGETQYF